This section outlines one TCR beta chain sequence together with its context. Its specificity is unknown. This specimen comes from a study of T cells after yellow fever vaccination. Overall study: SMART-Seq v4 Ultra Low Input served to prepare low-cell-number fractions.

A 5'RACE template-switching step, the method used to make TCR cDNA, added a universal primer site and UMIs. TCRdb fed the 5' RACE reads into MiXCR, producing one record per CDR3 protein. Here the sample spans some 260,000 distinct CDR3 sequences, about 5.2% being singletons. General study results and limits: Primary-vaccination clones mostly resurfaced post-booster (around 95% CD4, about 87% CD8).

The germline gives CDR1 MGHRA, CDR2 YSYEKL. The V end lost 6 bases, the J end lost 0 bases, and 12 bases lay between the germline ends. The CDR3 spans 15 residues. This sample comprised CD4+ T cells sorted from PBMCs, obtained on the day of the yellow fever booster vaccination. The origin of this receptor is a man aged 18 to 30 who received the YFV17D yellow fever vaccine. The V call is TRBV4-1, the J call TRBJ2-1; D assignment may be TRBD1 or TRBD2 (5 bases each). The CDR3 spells CASSMGESSYNEQFF. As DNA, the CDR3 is TGCGCCAGCAGTATGGGGGAGAGCTCCTACAATGAGCAGTTCTTC.